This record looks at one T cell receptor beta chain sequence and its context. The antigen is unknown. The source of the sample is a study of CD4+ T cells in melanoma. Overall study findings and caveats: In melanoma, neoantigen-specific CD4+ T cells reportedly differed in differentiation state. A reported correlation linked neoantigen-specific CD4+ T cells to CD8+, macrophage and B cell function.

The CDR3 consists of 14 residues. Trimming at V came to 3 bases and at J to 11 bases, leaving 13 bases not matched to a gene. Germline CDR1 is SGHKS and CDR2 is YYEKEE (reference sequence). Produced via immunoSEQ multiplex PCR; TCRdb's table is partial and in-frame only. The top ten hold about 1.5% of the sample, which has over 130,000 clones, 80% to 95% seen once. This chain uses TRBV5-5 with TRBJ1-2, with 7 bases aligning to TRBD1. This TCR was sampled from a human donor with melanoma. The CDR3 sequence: CASSSRGQGDSYTF. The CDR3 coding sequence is TGTGCCAGCAGCTCGAGGGGGCAGGGGGATTCTTACACCTTC.